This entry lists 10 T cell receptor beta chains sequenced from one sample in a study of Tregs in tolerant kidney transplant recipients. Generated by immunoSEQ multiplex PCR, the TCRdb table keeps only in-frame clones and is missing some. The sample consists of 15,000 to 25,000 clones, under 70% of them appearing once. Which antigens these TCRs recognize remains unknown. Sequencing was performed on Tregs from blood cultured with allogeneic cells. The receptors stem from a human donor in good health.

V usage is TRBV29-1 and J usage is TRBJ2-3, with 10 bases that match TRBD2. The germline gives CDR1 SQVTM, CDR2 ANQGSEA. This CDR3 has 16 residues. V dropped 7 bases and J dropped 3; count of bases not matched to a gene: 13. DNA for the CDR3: TGCAGCGCCCCGGGAGCGGGGGGGCGTTTAACAGATACGCAGTATTTT. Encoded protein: CSAPGAGGRLTDTQYF.

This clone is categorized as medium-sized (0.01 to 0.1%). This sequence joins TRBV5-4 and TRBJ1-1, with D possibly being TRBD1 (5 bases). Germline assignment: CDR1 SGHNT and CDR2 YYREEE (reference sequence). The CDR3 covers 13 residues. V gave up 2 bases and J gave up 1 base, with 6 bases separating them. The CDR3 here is CASSFDRNTEAFF. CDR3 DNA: TGTGCCAGCAGCTTTGACAGGAACACTGAAGCTTTCTTT. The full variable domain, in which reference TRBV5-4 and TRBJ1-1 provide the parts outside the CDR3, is ETGVTQSPTHLIKTRGQQVTLRCSSQSGHNTVSWYQQALGQGPQFIFQYYREEENGRGNFPPRFSGLQFPNYSSELNVNALELDDSALYLCASSFDRNTEAFFGQGTRLTVV.

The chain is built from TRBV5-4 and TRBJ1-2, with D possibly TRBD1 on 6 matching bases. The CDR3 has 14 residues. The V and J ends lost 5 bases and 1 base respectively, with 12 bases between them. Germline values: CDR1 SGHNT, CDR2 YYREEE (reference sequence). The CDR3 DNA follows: TGTGCCAGCAGAAAACTGGACAGTAACTATGGCTACACCTTC. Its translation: CASRKLDSNYGYTF.

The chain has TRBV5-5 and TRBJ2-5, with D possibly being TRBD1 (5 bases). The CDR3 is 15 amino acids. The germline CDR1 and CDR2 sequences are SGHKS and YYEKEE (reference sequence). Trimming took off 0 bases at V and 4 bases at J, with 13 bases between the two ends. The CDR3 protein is CASSLAGSTGETQYF. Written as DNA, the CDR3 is TGTGCCAGCAGCTTGGCAGGGTCAACCGGAGAGACCCAGTACTTC.

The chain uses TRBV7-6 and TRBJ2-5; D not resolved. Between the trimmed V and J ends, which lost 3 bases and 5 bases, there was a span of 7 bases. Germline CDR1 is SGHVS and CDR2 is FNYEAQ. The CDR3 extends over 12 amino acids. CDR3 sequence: CASSFSVETQYF. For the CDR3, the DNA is TGTGCCAGCAGCTTTTCCGTGGAGACCCAGTACTTC. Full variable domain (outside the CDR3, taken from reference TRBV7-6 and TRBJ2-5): GAGVSQSPRYKVTKRGQDVALRCDPISGHVSLYWYRQALGQGPEFLTYFNYEAQQDKSGLPNDRFSAERPEGSISTLTIQRTEQRDSAMYRCASSFSVETQYFGPGTRLLVL.

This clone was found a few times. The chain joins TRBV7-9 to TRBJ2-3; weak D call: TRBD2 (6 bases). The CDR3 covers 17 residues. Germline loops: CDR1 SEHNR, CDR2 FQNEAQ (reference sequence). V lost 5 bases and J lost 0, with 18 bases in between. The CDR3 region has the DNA TGTGCCAGCAGCAAACCACCAGGAGGGCTGAGCACAGATACGCAGTATTTT. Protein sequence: CASSKPPGGLSTDTQYF.

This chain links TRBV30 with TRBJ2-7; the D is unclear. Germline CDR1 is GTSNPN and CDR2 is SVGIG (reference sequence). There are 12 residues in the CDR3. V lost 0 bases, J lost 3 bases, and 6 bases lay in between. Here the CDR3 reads CAWSVLGYEQYF. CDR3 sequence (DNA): TGTGCCTGGAGTGTACTTGGCTACGAGCAGTACTTC.

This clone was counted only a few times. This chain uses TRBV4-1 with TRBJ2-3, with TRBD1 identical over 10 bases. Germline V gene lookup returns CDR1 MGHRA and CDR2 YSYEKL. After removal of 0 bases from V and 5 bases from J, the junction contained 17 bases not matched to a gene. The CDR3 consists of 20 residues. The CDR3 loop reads CASSQDYRRQGAIWRDTQYF. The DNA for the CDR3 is TGCGCCAGCAGCCAAGATTACAGGAGACAGGGGGCGATCTGGAGAGATACGCAGTATTTT.

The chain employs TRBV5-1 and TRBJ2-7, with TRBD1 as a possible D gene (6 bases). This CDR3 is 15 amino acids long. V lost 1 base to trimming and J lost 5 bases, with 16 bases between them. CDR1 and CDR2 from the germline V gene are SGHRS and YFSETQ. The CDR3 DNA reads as TGCGCCAGCAGCTTGTCCGGGACACCCTCTGACGAGCAGTACTTC. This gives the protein CASSLSGTPSDEQYF. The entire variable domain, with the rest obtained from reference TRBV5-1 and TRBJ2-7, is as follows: KAGVTQTPRYLIKTRGQQVTLSCSPISGHRSVSWYQQTPGQGLQFLFEYFSETQRNKGNFPGRFSGRQFSNSRSEMNVSTLELGDSALYLCASSLSGTPSDEQYFGPGTRLTVT.

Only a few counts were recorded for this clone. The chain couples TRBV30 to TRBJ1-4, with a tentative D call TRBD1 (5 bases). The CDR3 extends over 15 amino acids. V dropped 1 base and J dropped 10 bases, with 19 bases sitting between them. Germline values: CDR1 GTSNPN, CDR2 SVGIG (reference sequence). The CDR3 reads CAWSATSQGIGKLFF. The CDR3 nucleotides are TGTGCCTGGAGTGCCACCTCTCAGGGAATTGGAAAACTGTTTTTT.